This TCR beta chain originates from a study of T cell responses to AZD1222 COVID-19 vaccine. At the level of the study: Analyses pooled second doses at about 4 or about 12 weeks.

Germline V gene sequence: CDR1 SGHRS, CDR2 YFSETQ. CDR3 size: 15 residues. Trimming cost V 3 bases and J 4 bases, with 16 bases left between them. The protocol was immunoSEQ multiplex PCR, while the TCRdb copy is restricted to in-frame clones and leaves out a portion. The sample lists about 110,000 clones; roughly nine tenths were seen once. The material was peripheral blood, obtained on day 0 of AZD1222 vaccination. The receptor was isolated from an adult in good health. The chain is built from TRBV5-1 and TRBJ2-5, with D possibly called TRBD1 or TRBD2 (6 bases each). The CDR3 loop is CASSWRGGRGETQYF. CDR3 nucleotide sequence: TGCGCCAGCAGCTGGAGAGGGGGGCGAGGAGAGACCCAGTACTTC.